This record concerns one TCR beta chain sequence. Antigen specificity is unknown. TCRdb's copy holds only in-frame clones and misses some; the assay was immunoSEQ multiplex PCR. This table holds approximately 12,000 clones, roughly half found once. This specimen comes from a study of siplizumab effects on memory and regulatory T cells. The mixed lymphocyte reaction cells were grown together in coculture at 37°C for roughly 6 days. The specimen sequenced was CFSE-low (dividing) CD8+ T cells sorted from an allogeneic mixed lymphocyte reaction. The sequence was obtained from a human donor in good health; the cells came from an allogeneic mixed lymphocyte reaction. Some clones in this sample may be carry-over from other donors' samples.

The CDR3 region is CASSSPPSGVVEAFF. The DNA of the CDR3 is TGTGCCAGCAGCTCCCCCCCTTCGGGGGTGGTTGAAGCTTTCTTT. The chain uses TRBV11-2 and TRBJ1-1; D is perhaps TRBD1 (5 bases). Germline loops: CDR1 SGHAT, CDR2 FQNNGV. This CDR3 is built from 15 residues. Trimming pared 4 bases from V and 7 bases from J, leaving 19 bases between.